The source of this T cell receptor (beta chain) is a study of T cells in Graves' hyperthyroidism and ophthalmopathy. General study points: The authors' 13 V-J model separated ophthalmopathy from stable hyperthyroidism. Ophthalmopathy was identified by the model a median around 6.9 months ahead of onset. Most clonotypes that expanded in the thyroid above 0.001 also showed up in blood.

V was trimmed by 0 bases and J by 5 bases, leaving 9 bases between them. Germline V gives CDR1 SGDLS, CDR2 YYNGEE. The CDR3 consists of 14 residues. This clonotype was observed at least ten times. Its antigen remains unidentified. There were TCR beta CDR3 regions amplified from RNA transcripts. The HTBI primer set was used in a first-round RT-PCR of the TCR CDR3. One entry per CDR3 protein results from TCRdb running MiXCR on the multiplex PCR reads. The sample holds about 610,000 distinct CDR3 sequences, just over 45% seen once. The sequenced sample consisted of peripheral blood or thyroid tissue (not recorded which). This sequence originates from a woman in her late teens or twenties with Graves' hyperthyroidism. This chain connects TRBV9 to TRBJ1-5; unclear D gene. CDR3 DNA: TGTGCCAGCAGCGTAGCGGGTGGGGATCAGCCCCAGCATTTT. Amino acid sequence: CASSVAGGDQPQHF. The variable domain in full, completed from reference TRBV9 and TRBJ1-5, reads DSGVTQTPKHLITATGQRVTLRCSPRSGDLSVYWYQQSLDQGLQFLIQYYNGEERAKGNILERFSAQQFPDLHSELNLSSLELGDSALYFCASSVAGGDQPQHFGDGTRLSIL.